The 19 T cell receptor beta chains in this list originate from one sample, sequenced in a study of CD8 T cells in ankylosing spondylitis. TCRdb analysed the 5' RACE reads with MiXCR anew, one entry per CDR3 protein. The data contain fewer than 200,000 distinct CDR3 sequences, roughly 18% of them seen just once; the ten biggest clones take up around 4%. The sequencing input was blood, either unsorted or a sorted T cell fraction (not recorded which). The receptors were gathered from a male donor aged 5-30 years with ankylosing spondylitis or in good health (not recorded which).

This clonotype was recorded at least ten times. The chain combines TRBV24-1 with TRBJ2-2; 11 bases are shared with TRBD2. V trimming: 2 bases; J trimming: 5 bases; junction bases outside the gene matches: 3. Germline V gene sequence: CDR1 KGHDR, CDR2 SFDVKD. CDR3 length: 16 residues. This chain's CDR3 is CATSDSGTSGTGELFF. The CDR3 DNA reads TGTGCCACCAGTGATTCCGGGACTAGCGGTACCGGGGAGCTGTTTTTT.

This clonotype showed up many times. The J gene is TRBJ1-5, the V gene TRBV5-6; no clear D. The CDR3 runs to 13 residues. The V gene's germline CDR1 is SGHDT and CDR2 YYEEEE. Trimming pared 2 bases from V and 0 bases from J, leaving 3 bases between. Here the CDR3 reads CASSFNSNQPQHF. DNA of the CDR3: TGTGCCAGCAGCTTCAATAGCAATCAGCCCCAGCATTTT.

This clonotype has ten or more counts. The V gene is TRBV6-1, the J gene TRBJ1-2, with D uncertain. CDR3 size: 11 residues. Germline lookup yields CDR1 MNHNS and CDR2 SASEGT. Trimming took 2 bases from V and 6 from J, leaving 4 bases between them. CDR3 sequence: CASSERDGYTF. The DNA of the CDR3 is TGTGCCAGCAGTGAAAGGGATGGCTACACCTTC.

The chain couples TRBV20-1 to TRBJ1-6; no clear D gene. CDR1 and CDR2 from the germline V gene are DFQATT and SNEGSKA (reference sequence). Trimming pared 0 bases from V and 10 bases from J, leaving 16 bases between. This CDR3 is built from 15 residues. The CDR3: CSARDLGRPASPLHF. Written as DNA, the CDR3 is TGCAGTGCTAGAGATCTGGGCAGACCGGCCTCACCCCTCCACTTT.

V gene TRBV6-5 combines with J gene TRBJ2-5, with a weak D call TRBD1 (6 bases). The CDR3 is made up of 14 amino acids. The germline V and J ends were trimmed by 6 bases and 3 bases, with 14 bases remaining between them. The V gene's germline CDR1 is MNHEY and CDR2 SVGAGI. CDR3 DNA sequence: TGTGCCAGCAGCATTGGGCCAGGGGAAGAGACCCAGTACTTC. This translates into CASSIGPGEETQYF.

The CDR3 nucleotides are TGTGCCAACGCGCTAGCGGGAGGTCCCCCCTACAATGAGCAGTTCTTC. Translation: CANALAGGPPYNEQFF. The chain combines TRBV2 with TRBJ2-1; 11 positions agree with TRBD2. Germline V gene sequence: CDR1 SNHLY, CDR2 FYNNEI. The CDR3 consists of 16 residues. V lost 10 bases to trimming and J lost 2 bases; unmatched junction nucleotides: 10.

This clonotype came up many times. The rearrangement joins TRBV6-2 or TRBV6-3 to TRBJ2-1, with 7 bases fitting TRBD2. The CDR3 covers 15 residues. Trimming took 6 bases from V and 3 from J; bases not matched to a gene: 8. CDR1 and CDR2 (germline): MNHEY, SVGEGT. The CDR3 coding sequence is TGTGCCAGCAGCGAACCGGGACTACGCTACAATGAGCAGTTCTTC. Encoded protein: CASSEPGLRYNEQFF.

The chain has TRBV27 and TRBJ1-1; D remains unclear. The ends were cut back, 5 bases at V and 1 base at J, with 11 bases in the middle. CDR3 length: 14 amino acids. Germline assignment: CDR1 MNHEY and CDR2 SMNVEV (reference sequence). The CDR3 nucleotides are TGTGCCAGCAGTGGGAACTATGCGAACACTGAAGCTTTCTTT. Amino acids: CASSGNYANTEAFF.

This clonotype was found many times. The rearrangement links TRBV29-1 to TRBJ1-1; D is uncertain. V was trimmed by 4 bases and J by 1 base, leaving 10 bases between them. Germline loops: CDR1 SQVTM, CDR2 ANQGSEA. The CDR3 spans 13 residues. This chain's CDR3 is CSVALGANTEAFF. DNA for the CDR3: TGCAGCGTTGCCCTGGGAGCGAACACTGAAGCTTTCTTT.

This clonotype was counted ten times or more. The CDR3 reads CASGQRGGNQPQHF. DNA for the CDR3: TGTGCTAGTGGTCAAAGGGGAGGCAATCAGCCCCAGCATTTT. V gene TRBV12-5 combines with J gene TRBJ1-5; perhaps TRBD1 as D (5 bases). Deletions cut 5 bases from V and 2 bases from J, with 10 bases between. In germline, CDR1 is LGHNT, CDR2 FRNRAP. This CDR3 has 14 amino acids.

This clonotype occurred many times. V gene TRBV12-5 combines with J gene TRBJ1-2; 7 bases map to TRBD1. Germline CDR1 reads LGHNT; CDR2 reads FRNRAP. This CDR3 contains 14 residues. V shed 1 base, J shed 3 bases, and the junction held 2 bases outside the gene matches. CDR3 region: CASGLDRGYYGYTF. In nucleotides, the CDR3 is TGTGCTAGTGGTTTGGACAGGGGATACTATGGCTACACCTTC.

At least ten counts were recorded for this clonotype. The gene calls are TRBV24-1 and TRBJ2-2; TRBD2 matches 12 bases. Germline values: CDR1 KGHDR, CDR2 SFDVKD. This CDR3 has 23 amino acids. Unmatched junction bases numbered 22, after V lost 5 bases and J lost 1 base. Here the CDR3 reads CATSAVIWLAGGPIKVNTGELFF. In DNA, the CDR3 is TGTGCCACCAGTGCTGTGATTTGGCTAGCGGGAGGGCCGATTAAGGTGAACACCGGGGAGCTGTTTTTT.

In its sample, this clonotype was seen many times. J is TRBJ2-3 and V is TRBV20-1; perhaps TRBD2 as D (5 bases). CDR1 and CDR2 (germline): DFQATT, SNEGSKA (reference sequence). The germline V and J ends were trimmed by 5 bases and 7 bases, with 10 bases remaining between them. The CDR3 has 11 amino acids. The CDR3 region is CSASHGNTQYF. The DNA of the CDR3 is TGCAGTGCTTCGCACGGGAATACGCAGTATTTT.

This clonotype was seen at least ten times. The genes are TRBV7-3 and TRBJ2-2, with D perhaps TRBD1 (5 bases). The CDR3 contains 14 residues. The ends were cut back, 2 bases at V and 6 bases at J, with 10 bases in the middle. Germline assignment: CDR1 SGHTA and CDR2 FQGTGA. The CDR3 region is CASSLSDTAGELFF. The CDR3, as DNA: TGTGCCAGCAGCTTATCGGACACGGCCGGGGAGCTGTTTTTT.

This clonotype appeared many times. The gene calls are TRBV29-1 and TRBJ1-2, with TRBD1 as a possible D gene (5 bases). Germline V gene data show CDR1 as SQVTM and CDR2 as ANQGSEA. V was cut by 7 bases and J by 0 bases, with 9 bases left in between. The CDR3 length is 12 residues. Written as DNA, the CDR3 is TGCAGCGGTAGGGGAACTAACTATGGCTACACCTTC. As protein: CSGRGTNYGYTF.

This clonotype was counted ten times or more. The genes are TRBV7-9 and TRBJ1-2; D is possibly TRBD1 (6 bases). Trimming took 5 bases from V and 2 from J, leaving 18 bases between them. From germline, CDR1 is SEHNR and CDR2 FQNEAQ (reference sequence). This CDR3 is built from 16 residues. CDR3 amino acids: CASSPPGARLNYGYTF. Here the CDR3 DNA reads TGTGCCAGCAGCCCCCCGGGGGCGCGTTTGAACTATGGCTACACCTTC.

This clonotype showed up many times. The chain is built from TRBV7-9 and TRBJ1-2, with no clear D. The germline V gene has CDR1 SEHNR and CDR2 FQNEAQ (reference sequence). The V end was cut by 2 bases, the J end by 6 bases, with 22 bases between. The CDR3 is 17 residues long. CDR3 region: CASSLSAGPPGVHGYTF. The CDR3 nucleotides read TGTGCCAGCAGCTTATCTGCGGGCCCTCCCGGGGTACATGGCTACACCTTC.

This clonotype was found many times. The chain is built from TRBV18 and TRBJ2-7; perhaps TRBD1 as D (5 bases). V shed 3 bases and J shed 2 bases, with 11 bases lying between them. Germline CDR1 KGHSH, CDR2 LQKENI. The CDR3 extends over 14 amino acids. The DNA for the CDR3 is TGTGCCAGCTCACCGGCACAGGAGCCCTACGAGCAGTACTTC. Translated: CASSPAQEPYEQYF.

At least ten counts were recorded for this clonotype. The gene calls are TRBV6-5 and TRBJ1-5, with D possibly being TRBD1 (6 bases). Germline loops: CDR1 MNHEY, CDR2 SVGAGI. The CDR3 contains 17 residues. The germline V and J ends were trimmed by 5 bases and 0 bases, with 17 bases remaining between them. CDR3 amino acids: CASSGGTPKNSNQPQHF. CDR3 nucleotides: TGTGCCAGCAGTGGCGGGACACCGAAGAATAGCAATCAGCCCCAGCATTTT.